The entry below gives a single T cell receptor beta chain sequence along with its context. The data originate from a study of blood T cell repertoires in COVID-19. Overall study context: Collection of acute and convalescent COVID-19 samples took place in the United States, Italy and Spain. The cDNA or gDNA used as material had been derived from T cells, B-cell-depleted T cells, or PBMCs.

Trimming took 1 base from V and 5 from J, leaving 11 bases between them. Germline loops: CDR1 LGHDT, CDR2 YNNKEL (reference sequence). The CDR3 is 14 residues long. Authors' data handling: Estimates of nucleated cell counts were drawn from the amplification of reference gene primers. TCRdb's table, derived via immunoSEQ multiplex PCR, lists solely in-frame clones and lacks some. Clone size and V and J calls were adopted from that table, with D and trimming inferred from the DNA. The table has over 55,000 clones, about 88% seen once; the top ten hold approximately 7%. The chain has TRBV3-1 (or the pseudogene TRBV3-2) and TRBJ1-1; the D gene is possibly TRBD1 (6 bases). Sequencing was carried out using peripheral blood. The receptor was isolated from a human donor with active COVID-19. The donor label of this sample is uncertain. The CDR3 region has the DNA TGTGCCAGCAGCCAAGTAACAGGGAAGACTGAAGCTTTCTTT. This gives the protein CASSQVTGKTEAFF.